This TCR beta chain was sequenced in a study of monozygotic twins with inflammatory bowel disease. The study's findings and limits: Researchers reported no repertoire similarity difference between concordant and discordant twins, possibly from limited power.

A word on this clonotype: Antigen specificity is unknown.

The CDR3 is made up of 16 amino acids. From germline, CDR1 is DFQATT and CDR2 SNEGSKA (reference sequence). Eight reactions per sample, run separately, yielded cDNA. UMIs bearing a 6-nucleotide sample barcode were added through template switching. TCRdb reprocessed the 5' RACE reads and keeps a single row for each CDR3 protein, giving no DNA. Its listing shows 150,000 to 200,000 distinct CDR3 sequences. The specimen sequenced was blood. The chain joins TRBV20-1 to TRBJ2-3; lacking DNA, the TRBD2 call made by TCRdb goes unchecked. This receptor was taken from a human donor with ulcerative colitis or Crohn's disease, or a healthy co-twin of an affected twin (not recorded which). The CDR3 here is CSAGPRGAGGPDTQYF.